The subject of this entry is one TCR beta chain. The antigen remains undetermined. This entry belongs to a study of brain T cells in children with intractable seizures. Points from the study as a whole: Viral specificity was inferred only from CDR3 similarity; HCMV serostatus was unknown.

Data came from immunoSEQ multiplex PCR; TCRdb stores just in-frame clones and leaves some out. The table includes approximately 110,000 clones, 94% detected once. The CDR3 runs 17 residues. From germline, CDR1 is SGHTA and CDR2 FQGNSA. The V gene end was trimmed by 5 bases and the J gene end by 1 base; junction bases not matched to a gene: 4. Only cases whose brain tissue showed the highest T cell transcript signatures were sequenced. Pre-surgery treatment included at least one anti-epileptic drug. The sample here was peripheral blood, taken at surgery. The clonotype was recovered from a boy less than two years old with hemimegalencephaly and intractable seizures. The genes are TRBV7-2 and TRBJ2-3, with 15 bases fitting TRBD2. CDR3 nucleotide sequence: TGTGCCAGCAGCGGGACTAGCGGGAGGTCTCGCACAGATACGCAGTATTTT. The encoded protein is CASSGTSGRSRTDTQYF.